This T cell receptor beta chain was recorded in a study of OX40 agonist ivuxolimab in advanced cancers. The study's findings and limits: The antigens recognized by the expanded peripheral T cells, that is their antigen specificity, were not determined.

Assay: immunoSEQ multiplex PCR; the TCRdb copy retains only in-frame clones and omits some. The repertoire consists of over 85,000 clones, with 90% to 95% occurring once and the leading ten covering roughly 0.26%. For this clone: Its specificity is not known.

Trimming pared 4 bases from V and 2 bases from J, leaving 13 bases between. This CDR3 is 14 amino acids long. Germline V gene sequence: CDR1 SGHNT, CDR2 YYREEE (reference sequence). Sequences were derived from CD4+ or CD8+ T cells sorted from blood, sampled in a trial of the OX40 agonist ivuxolimab. The TCR comes from an adult with an advanced solid tumor such as melanoma, head and neck, liver or kidney cancer. The chain joins TRBV5-4 to TRBJ2-7, with D possibly matching TRBD1 (5 bases). The CDR3 DNA follows: TGTGCCAGCAGCCCGCCCTACAGGCCCTACGAGCAGTACTTC. Protein product: CASSPPYRPYEQYF. The complete variable domain, with remaining parts taken from reference TRBV5-4 and TRBJ2-7, reads ETGVTQSPTHLIKTRGQQVTLRCSSQSGHNTVSWYQQALGQGPQFIFQYYREEENGRGNFPPRFSGLQFPNYSSELNVNALELDDSALYLCASSPPYRPYEQYFGPGTRLTVT.